This T cell receptor beta chain was captured by sequencing in a study of low-dose radiotherapy and immunotherapy resistance in tumors. Study summary: Cohort 2, a group dosed every two weeks at 1 Gy per fraction, received 13 Gy in total over 26 weeks. Intravenous cyclophosphamide 200 mg/m2 was given every two weeks, one day before radiation and immunotherapy. Patients' oral aspirin dose was 300 mg daily across four cycles from cycle 1 day 1.

TRAV- and TRBV-specific primers primed first-strand cDNA, covering alpha and beta chains. The PCR that amplified TCRs ran for about 18 cycles, relying on a constant-region primer and a V-primer adapter. A single record per CDR3 protein comes from TCRdb applying MiXCR to the reads. There are about 44,000 distinct CDR3 sequences in the sample; around a quarter occur only once, and 10% lies in the top ten. Indicated time point: after trial treatment. The treatment is: LDRT plus nivolumab, ipilimumab, low-dose cyclophosphamide and aspirin (RACIN trial). Nivolumab, ipilimumab, aspirin, low-dose cyclophosphamide and low-dose radiotherapy were all administered to the donors. V shed 8 bases and J shed 4 bases, with 15 bases lying between them. Germline V gene data show CDR1 as PRHDT and CDR2 as FYEKMQ (reference sequence). The CDR3 has 14 amino acids.

The sequences come from PBMCs, collected after low-dose radiotherapy plus immunotherapy. The chain combines TRBV13 with TRBJ1-5, with D possibly being TRBD1 (6 bases). The TCR comes from a male donor with prostate cancer. CDR3 protein: CASGLSRGNQPQHF. The CDR3 DNA reads TGTGCCAGCGGCCTGTCCAGGGGAAATCAGCCCCAGCATTTT.